The sample holds one count of the clone carrying this T cell receptor beta chain. Its antigen is not identified. Some clones are missing from TCRdb's copy, which holds only in-frame ones; the method was immunoSEQ multiplex PCR. The top ten clones hold about 4.3% of a sample with 65,000 or so clones, approximately 94% of them seen once. Separate from the approximately 730-subject first cohort, the 120-subject validation cohort was the one that the donors belonged to. V was trimmed by 8 bases and J by 3 bases, leaving 10 bases between them. This CDR3 is built from 13 residues. CDR1 MDHEN and CDR2 SYDVKM come from the germline V gene. This specimen belongs to a study of cytomegalovirus exposure and HLA in healthy donors. Study results and caveats: Within the approximately 120 validation repertoires, first-cohort TCR clusters tended to co-occur, according to a later analysis. Researchers catalogued some 160 TCR beta chains as cytomegalovirus-associated.

The gene calls are TRBV28 and TRBJ1-4, with D maybe TRBD1 (5 bases). This sequence originates from a young man in good health and CMV-seropositive. Sequencing was done on a sample of PBMCs. The CDR3 region has the DNA TGTGCCAGCTACACGGGGGCTAATGAAAAACTGTTTTTT. Translating gives CASYTGANEKLFF.